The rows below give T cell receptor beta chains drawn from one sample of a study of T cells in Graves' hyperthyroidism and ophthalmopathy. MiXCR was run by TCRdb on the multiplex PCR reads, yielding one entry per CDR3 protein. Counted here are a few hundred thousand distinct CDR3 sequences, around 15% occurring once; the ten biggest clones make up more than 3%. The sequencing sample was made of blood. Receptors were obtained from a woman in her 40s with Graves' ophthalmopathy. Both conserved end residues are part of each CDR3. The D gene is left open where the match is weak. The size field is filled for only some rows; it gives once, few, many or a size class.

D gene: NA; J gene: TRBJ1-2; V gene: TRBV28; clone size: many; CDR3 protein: CASSSPGGETNGYTF; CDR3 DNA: TGTGCCAGCAGTTCCCCCGGGGGTGAAACTAATGGCTACACCTTC
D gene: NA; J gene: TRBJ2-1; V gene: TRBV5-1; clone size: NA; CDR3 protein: CASSPGDSHIGQFF; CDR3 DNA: TGCGCCAGCAGCCCAGGGGACTCCCACATAGGGCAGTTCTTC
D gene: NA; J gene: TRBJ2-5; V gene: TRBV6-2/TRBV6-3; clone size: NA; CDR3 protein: CASSAVRGAQETQYF; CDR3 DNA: TGTGCCAGCAGTGCCGTGAGAGGGGCCCAAGAGACCCAGTACTTC
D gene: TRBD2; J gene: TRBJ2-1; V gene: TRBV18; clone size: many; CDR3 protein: CASGRGGSYNEQFF; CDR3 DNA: TGTGCCAGTGGACGGGGGGGGTCCTACAATGAGCAGTTCTTC
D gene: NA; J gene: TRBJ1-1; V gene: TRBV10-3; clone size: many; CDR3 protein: CAISQQGNTEAFF; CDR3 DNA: TGTGCCATCTCCCAACAGGGGAACACTGAAGCTTTCTTT
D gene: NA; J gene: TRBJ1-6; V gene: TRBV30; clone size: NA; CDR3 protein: CAWTEGGPVSPLHF; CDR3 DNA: TGTGCCTGGACCGAGGGGGGGCCTGTTTCACCCCTCCACTTT
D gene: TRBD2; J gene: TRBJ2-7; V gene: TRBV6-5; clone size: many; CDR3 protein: CASSYRAGGRLEQYF; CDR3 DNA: TGTGCCAGCAGTTATAGGGCTGGCGGGAGGCTCGAGCAGTACTTC
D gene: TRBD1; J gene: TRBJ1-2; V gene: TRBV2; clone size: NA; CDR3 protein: CASSDGQGGHYGYTF; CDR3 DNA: TGTGCCAGCAGCGACGGACAGGGCGGCCACTATGGCTACACCTTC
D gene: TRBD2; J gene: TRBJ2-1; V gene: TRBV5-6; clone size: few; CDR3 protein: CASSPQGTSGRNEQFF; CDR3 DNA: TGTGCCAGCAGCCCGCAAGGGACTAGCGGGAGGAATGAGCAGTTCTTC
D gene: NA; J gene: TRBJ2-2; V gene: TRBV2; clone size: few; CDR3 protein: CASKANPNTGELFF; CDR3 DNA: TGTGCCAGCAAGGCGAACCCGAACACCGGGGAGCTGTTTTTT
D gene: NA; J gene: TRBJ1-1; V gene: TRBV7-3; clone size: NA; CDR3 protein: CASSFGPSNTEAFF; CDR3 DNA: TGTGCCAGCAGCTTTGGCCCCTCGAACACTGAAGCTTTCTTT
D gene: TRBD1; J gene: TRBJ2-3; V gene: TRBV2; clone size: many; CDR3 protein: CASSELGTGNGDTQYF; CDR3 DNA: TGTGCCAGCAGTGAACTCGGGACAGGGAACGGAGATACGCAGTATTTT
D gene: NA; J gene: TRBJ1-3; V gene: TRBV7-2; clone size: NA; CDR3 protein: CASSLRRANSGNTIYF; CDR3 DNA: TGTGCCAGCAGCTTAAGGAGGGCTAACTCTGGAAACACCATATATTTT
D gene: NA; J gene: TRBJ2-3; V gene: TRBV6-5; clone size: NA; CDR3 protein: CASSYHVNADTQYF; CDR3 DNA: TGTGCCAGCAGTTATCATGTTAACGCAGATACGCAGTATTTT
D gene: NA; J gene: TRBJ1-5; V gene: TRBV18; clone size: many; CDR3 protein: CASSPEGLAQHF; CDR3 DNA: TGTGCCAGCTCACCAGAGGGGCTGGCCCAGCATTTT
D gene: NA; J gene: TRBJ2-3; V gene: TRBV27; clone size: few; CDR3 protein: CASSSIGGGGTDTQYF; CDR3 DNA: TGTGCCAGCAGCTCGATAGGGGGGGGAGGGACAGATACGCAGTATTTT
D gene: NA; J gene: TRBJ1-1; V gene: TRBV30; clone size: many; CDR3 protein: CAWSVGRQVNTEAFF; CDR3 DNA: TGTGCCTGGAGTGTAGGTCGACAGGTCAACACTGAAGCTTTCTTT
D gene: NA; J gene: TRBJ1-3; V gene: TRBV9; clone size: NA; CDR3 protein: CASSPGRRTGNTIYF; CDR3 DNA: TGTGCCAGCAGTCCGGGACGTCGAACTGGAAACACCATATATTTT
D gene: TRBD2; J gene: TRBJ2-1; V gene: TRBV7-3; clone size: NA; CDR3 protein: CASSFASGGVYEQFF; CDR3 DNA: TGTGCCAGCAGCTTCGCTAGCGGGGGAGTTTATGAGCAGTTCTTC
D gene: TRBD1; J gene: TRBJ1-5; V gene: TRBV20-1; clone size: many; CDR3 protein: CSARTGQGVNQPQHF; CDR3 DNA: TGCAGTGCTAGAACTGGACAGGGAGTCAATCAGCCCCAGCATTTT
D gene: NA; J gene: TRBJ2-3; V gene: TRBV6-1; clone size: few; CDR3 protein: CASSEGGVWTDTQYF; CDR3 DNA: TGTGCCAGCAGTGAGGGCGGGGTCTGGACAGATACGCAGTATTTT
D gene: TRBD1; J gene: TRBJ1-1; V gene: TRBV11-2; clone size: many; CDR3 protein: CASSLDGQGYTEAFF; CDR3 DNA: TGTGCCAGCAGCTTAGACGGACAGGGGTACACTGAAGCTTTCTTT
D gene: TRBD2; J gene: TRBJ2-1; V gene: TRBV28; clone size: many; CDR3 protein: CASSSTAGFTREQFF; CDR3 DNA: TGTGCCAGCAGTTCCACAGCGGGATTCACCCGTGAGCAGTTCTTC
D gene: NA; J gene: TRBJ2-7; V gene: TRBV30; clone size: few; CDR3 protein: CAWRGSYEQYF; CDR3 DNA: TGTGCCTGGAGGGGGTCCTACGAGCAGTACTTC
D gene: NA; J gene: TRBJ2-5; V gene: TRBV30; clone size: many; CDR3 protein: CAWSVYSSRKETQYF; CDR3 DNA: TGTGCCTGGAGTGTCTACAGTTCGAGAAAAGAGACCCAGTACTTC
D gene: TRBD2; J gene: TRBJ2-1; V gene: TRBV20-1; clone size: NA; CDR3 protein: CKAGDPLKQFF; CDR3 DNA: TGCAAAGCGGGAGACCCACTTAAGCAGTTCTTC
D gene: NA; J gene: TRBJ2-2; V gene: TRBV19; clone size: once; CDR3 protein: CASRVGQGAGELFF; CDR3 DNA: TGTGCCAGTAGAGTGGGCCAGGGAGCCGGGGAGCTGTTTTTT
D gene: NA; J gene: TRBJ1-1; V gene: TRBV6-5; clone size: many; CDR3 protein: CASSYGQNTEAFF; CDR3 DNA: TGTGCCAGCAGTTACGGGCAGAACACTGAAGCTTTCTTT
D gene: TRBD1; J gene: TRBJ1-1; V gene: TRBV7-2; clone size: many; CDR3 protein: CASSPRGDRVGTEAFF; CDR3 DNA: TGTGCCAGCAGCCCGAGAGGGGACAGGGTGGGCACTGAAGCTTTCTTT
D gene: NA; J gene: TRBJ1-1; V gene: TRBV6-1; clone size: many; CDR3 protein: CASSEQPEAFF; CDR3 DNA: TGTGCCAGCAGTGAACAGCCAGAAGCTTTCTTT
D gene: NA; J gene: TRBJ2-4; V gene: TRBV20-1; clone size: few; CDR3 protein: CSARAEAIAKNIQYF; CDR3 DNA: TGCAGTGCTAGAGCGGAAGCTATAGCCAAAAACATTCAGTACTTC
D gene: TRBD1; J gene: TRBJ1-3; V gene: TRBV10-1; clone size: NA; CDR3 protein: CDRGISGNTIYF; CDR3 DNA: TGCGACAGGGGGATCTCTGGAAACACCATATATTTT
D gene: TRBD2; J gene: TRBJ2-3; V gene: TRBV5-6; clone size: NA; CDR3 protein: CASSAAGVLDTQYF; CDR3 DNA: TGTGCCAGCAGCGCAGCGGGAGTATTAGATACGCAGTATTTT
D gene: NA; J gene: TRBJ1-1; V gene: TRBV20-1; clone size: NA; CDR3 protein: CSASGGQNTEAFF; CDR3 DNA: TGCAGTGCTAGTGGGGGGCAGAACACTGAAGCTTTCTTT
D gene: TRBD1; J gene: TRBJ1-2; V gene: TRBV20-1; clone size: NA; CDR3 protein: CSARRSGQGAQGYTF; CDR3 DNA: TGCAGTGCTAGAAGAAGTGGACAGGGGGCGCAGGGCTACACCTTC
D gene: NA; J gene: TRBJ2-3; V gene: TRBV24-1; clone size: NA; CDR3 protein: CVTSDGGRVTDTQYF; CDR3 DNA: TGTGTCACCAGTGATGGGGGAAGGGTCACAGATACGCAGTATTTT
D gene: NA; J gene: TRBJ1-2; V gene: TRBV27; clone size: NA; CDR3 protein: CASSPHLLGGYTF; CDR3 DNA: TGTGCCAGCAGTCCCCACCTCCTCGGAGGCTACACCTTC
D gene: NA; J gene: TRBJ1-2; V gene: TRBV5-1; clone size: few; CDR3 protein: CASRQTTDYGYTF; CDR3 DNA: TGCGCCAGCAGGCAGACAACAGACTATGGCTACACCTTC
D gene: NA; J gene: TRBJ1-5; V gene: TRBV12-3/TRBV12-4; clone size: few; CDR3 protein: CASKKTGISGNQPQHF; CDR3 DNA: TGTGCCAGCAAAAAAACAGGGATCTCTGGCAATCAGCCCCAGCATTTT
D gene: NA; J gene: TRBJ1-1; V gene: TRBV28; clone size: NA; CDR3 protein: CASSGWTNTEAFF; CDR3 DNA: TGTGCCAGCAGCGGTTGGACGAACACTGAAGCTTTCTTT
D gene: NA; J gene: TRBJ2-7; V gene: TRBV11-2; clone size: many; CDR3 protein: CASSPRRATYEQYF; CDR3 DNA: TGTGCCAGCAGCCCCCGCCGGGCCACCTACGAGCAGTACTTC
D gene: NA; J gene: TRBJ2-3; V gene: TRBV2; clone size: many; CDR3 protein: CASSVGDAVANTQYF; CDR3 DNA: TGTGCCAGCAGTGTTGGGGACGCCGTTGCGAATACGCAGTATTTT
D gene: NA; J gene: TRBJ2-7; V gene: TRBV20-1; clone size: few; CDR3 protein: CSASRGLYEQYF; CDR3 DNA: TGCAGTGCTAGCCGGGGTCTCTACGAGCAGTACTTC
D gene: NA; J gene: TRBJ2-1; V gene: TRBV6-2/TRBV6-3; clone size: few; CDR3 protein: CASMTSHGFNEQFF; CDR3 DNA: TGTGCCAGCATGACCAGCCACGGGTTCAATGAGCAGTTCTTC
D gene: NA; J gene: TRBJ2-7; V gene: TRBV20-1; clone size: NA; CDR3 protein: CSASTGLFRGSYEQYF; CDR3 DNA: TGCAGTGCTTCAACGGGGCTTTTTAGAGGCTCCTACGAGCAGTACTTC
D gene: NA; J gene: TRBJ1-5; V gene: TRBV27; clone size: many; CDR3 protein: CATGPSYQPQHF; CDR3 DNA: TGTGCCACCGGACCGTCCTATCAGCCCCAGCATTTT
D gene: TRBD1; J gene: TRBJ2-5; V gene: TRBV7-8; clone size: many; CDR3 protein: CASSSPGTAQETQYF; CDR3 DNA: TGTGCCAGCAGCTCACCCGGGACAGCCCAAGAGACCCAGTACTTC
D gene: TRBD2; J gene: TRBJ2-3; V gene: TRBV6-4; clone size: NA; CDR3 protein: CASSESTSGGTDTQYF; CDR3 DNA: TGTGCCAGCAGTGAATCGACTAGCGGGGGAACAGATACGCAGTATTTT
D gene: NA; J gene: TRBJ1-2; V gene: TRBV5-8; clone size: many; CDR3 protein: CASSLMGTGTYGYTF; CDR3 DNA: TGTGCCAGCAGCTTGATGGGGACCGGTACCTATGGCTACACCTTC
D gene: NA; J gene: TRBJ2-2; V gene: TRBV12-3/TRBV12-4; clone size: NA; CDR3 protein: CASRGRGLGRTGELFF; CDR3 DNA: TGTGCCAGCAGGGGACGTGGGTTGGGGAGGACCGGGGAGCTGTTTTTT
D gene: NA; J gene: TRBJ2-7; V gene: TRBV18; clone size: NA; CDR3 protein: CASSPTEGALFEQYF; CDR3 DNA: TGTGCCAGCTCACCAACGGAAGGGGCCCTATTCGAGCAGTACTTC
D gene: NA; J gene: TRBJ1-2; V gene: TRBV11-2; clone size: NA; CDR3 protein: CASSPPRWGYTF; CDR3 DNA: TGTGCCAGCAGCCCACCCCGGTGGGGCTACACCTTC
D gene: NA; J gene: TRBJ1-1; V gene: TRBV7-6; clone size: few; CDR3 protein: CASSLAFQGEAFF; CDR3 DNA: TGTGCCAGCAGCTTAGCATTTCAGGGGGAAGCTTTCTTT
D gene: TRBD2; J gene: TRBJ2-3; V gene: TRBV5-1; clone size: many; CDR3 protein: CASSSRLATDTQYF; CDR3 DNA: TGCGCCAGCAGCTCCCGACTAGCGACAGATACGCAGTATTTT
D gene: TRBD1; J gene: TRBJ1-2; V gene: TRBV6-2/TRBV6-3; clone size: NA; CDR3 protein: CASSYSDRSPNYGYTF; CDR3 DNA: TGTGCCAGCAGTTATTCGGACAGGTCCCCTAACTATGGCTACACCTTC
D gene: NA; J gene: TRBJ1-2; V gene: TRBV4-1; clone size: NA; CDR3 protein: CASQQTDNPPYGYTF; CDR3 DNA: TGCGCCAGCCAACAGACCGACAACCCACCCTATGGCTACACCTTC
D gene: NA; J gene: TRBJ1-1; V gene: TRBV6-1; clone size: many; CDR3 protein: CASSNRVAEAFF; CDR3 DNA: TGTGCCAGCAGTAACAGGGTAGCTGAAGCTTTCTTT